These T cell receptor beta chains were read from a single sample in a study of blood T cell repertoires in COVID-19. Sequencing was performed with immunoSEQ multiplex PCR; in TCRdb, only in-frame clones are kept and a portion is missing. The sample holds 150,000 to 200,000 clones, around four fifths seen once. What was sequenced was peripheral blood. Receptor source: a man aged 30-40 years with active or convalescent COVID-19. Each CDR3 is given with its conserved first and last residue. The order of the fields is D gene, J gene, V gene, clone size, CDR3 DNA, CDR3 protein. A D gene is named only where the DNA matches it firmly. Not all rows give a size; the values are once, few, many and, for expanded clones, a class.

NA,TRBJ2-3,TRBV7-8,NA,TGTGCCAGCAGCGCGTCACAGGGCCCCACAGATACGCAGTATTTT,CASSASQGPTDTQYF
TRBD1,TRBJ1-5,TRBV7-9,NA,TGTGCCAGCAGCTTAGGGGCAGGGGGTAACAATCAGCCCCAGCATTTT,CASSLGAGGNNQPQHF
NA,TRBJ1-1,TRBV6-5,NA,TGTGCCAGCAGTTACCGAGATGGACAGTCGAACACTGAAGCTTTCTTT,CASSYRDGQSNTEAFF
TRBD1,TRBJ2-1,TRBV6-5,once,TGTGCCAGCAGGGCCAGACAGGGTGGGGTCAATGAGCAGTTCTTC,CASRARQGGVNEQFF
TRBD2,TRBJ2-3,TRBV7-6,NA,TGTGCCAGCAGCTCTAGCGGGAGCCGCACAGATACGCAGTATTTT,CASSSSGSRTDTQYF
NA,TRBJ2-7,TRBV2,once,TGTGCCAGCGGAGTACAGGGAAGGGTAACCGAGCAGTACTTC,CASGVQGRVTEQYF
NA,TRBJ1-2,TRBV19,NA,TGTGCCAGTAGCGGAGTGGGTGGCTACACCTTC,CASSGVGGYTF
NA,TRBJ1-1,TRBV5-1,NA,TGCGCCAGCAACCTTTCCCCTACAGGTTACACTGAAGCTTTCTTT,CASNLSPTGYTEAFF
TRBD2,TRBJ2-4,TRBV5-4,NA,TGTGCCAGCAGCTATAGCGGGGGGGCGGGAGACATTCAGTACTTC,CASSYSGGAGDIQYF
TRBD1,TRBJ1-1,TRBV13,once,TGTGCCAGCAGCTTAATGTCGGCGTACAGGGGAGATACTGAAGCTTTCTTT,CASSLMSAYRGDTEAFF
NA,TRBJ2-7,TRBV10-2,NA,TGCGCCAGCAAGTCCCAGCAGGGCTCCTACGAGCAGTACTTC,CASKSQQGSYEQYF